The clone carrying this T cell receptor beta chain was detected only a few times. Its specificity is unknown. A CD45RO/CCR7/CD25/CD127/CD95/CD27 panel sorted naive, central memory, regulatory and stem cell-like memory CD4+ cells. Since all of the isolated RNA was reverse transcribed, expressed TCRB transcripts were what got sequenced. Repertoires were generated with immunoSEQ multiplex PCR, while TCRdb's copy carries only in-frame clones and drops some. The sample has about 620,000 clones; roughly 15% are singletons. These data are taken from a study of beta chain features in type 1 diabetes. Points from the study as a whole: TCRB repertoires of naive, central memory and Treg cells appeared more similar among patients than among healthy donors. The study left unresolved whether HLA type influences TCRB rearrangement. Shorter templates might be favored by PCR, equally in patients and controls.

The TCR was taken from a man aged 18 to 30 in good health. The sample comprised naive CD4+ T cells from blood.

The CDR3 sequence: CASSYTYSKGYYEQYF. The CDR3 region has the DNA TGTGCCAGCAGTTACACTTATTCAAAGGGTTACTACGAGCAGTACTTC. The chain couples TRBV6-5 to TRBJ2-7, with D unresolved. CDR1 is MNHEY and CDR2 is SVGAGI in the germline V gene. Trimming took off 2 bases at V and 3 bases at J, with 17 bases between the two ends. CDR3 size: 16 residues.